Listed here is a single TCR beta chain. These data come from a study of blood T cell repertoires in COVID-19. Study at large: Whether acute or convalescent, the COVID-19 samples came from the United States, Italy and Spain. Sources were T cells, B-cell-depleted T cells, or PBMCs; the material itself was cDNA or gDNA.

In the original processing: Quantification of nucleated cells was approximated via reference gene primer amplification. The repertoire was sequenced with immunoSEQ multiplex PCR; TCRdb's copy has only in-frame clones and lacks some. The V and J calls and the clone size are those of that table, but D and trimming were determined from the DNA. The table has 250,000 to 350,000 clones, 88% seen once. The CDR3 length is 13 residues. Recruited during active infection, patients (from Seattle) were subsequently followed longitudinally. V is TRBV21-1 and J is TRBJ1-1. TRBV21-1 is a pseudogene locus. The sequence was obtained from a young woman with COVID-19, enrolled during active disease. The sequenced material came from peripheral blood. The CDR3 sequence: CASRGGWYTEAFF. CDR3 bases: TGTGCCAGCAGGGGGGGGTGGTACACTGAAGCTTTCTTT.